This TCR beta chain was observed in a study of response to subunit inactivated influenza vaccine. Study-wide results and caveats: Researchers suggested that each seasonal influenza vaccination recruits few new T cells.

One entry per CDR3 protein, called by TCRdb with MiXCR from the RT-PCR reads. Of hundreds of thousands of distinct CDR3 sequences in the sample, 12% were seen once. This clonotype was observed a few times. Antigen: not known. V lost 3 bases, J lost 2 bases, and 9 bases stayed unmatched. The CDR3 totals 16 residues. Germline CDR1 reads MDHEN; CDR2 reads SYDVKM. V usage is TRBV28 and J usage is TRBJ2-7; the match to TRBD1 covers 8 bases. The specimen was PBMCs from blood, collected on the day of vaccination. The receptor comes from a man aged 50 or older who received an inactivated influenza vaccine. Written as DNA, the CDR3 is TGTGCCAGCAGTTTTTATCGTCGACAGGGGACCTACGAGCAGTACTTC. This encodes CASSFYRRQGTYEQYF.